The next 30 T cell receptor beta chains were all read from a single sample in a study of breast tumors, draining lymph nodes, adjacent tissues. MiXCR, run by TCRdb on the multiplex PCR reads, gives a single entry per CDR3 protein. The repertoire has some 47,000 distinct CDR3 sequences, roughly two fifths of them found once; the top ten carry roughly a tenth. Sequenced sample: breast tumor tissue. These receptors were obtained from a female donor with breast cancer. Some clones in this sample may be carry-over from other donors' samples.

This clonotype was detected many times. The chain is built from TRBV11-3 and TRBJ2-3, with a possible D match to TRBD1 (6 bases). CDR3 length equals 13 residues. Germline CDR1 SGHNT, CDR2 YENEEA. The V end was cut by 3 bases, the J end by 5 bases, with 9 bases between. CDR3 region: CASSFQGKDTQYF. The CDR3 DNA sequence: TGTGCCAGCAGCTTTCAGGGGAAAGATACGCAGTATTTT.

The chain carries TRBV2 and TRBJ2-7; D call uncertain. The CDR3 contains 11 residues. The V and J ends lost 1 base and 6 bases respectively, with 4 bases between them. Germline CDR1 reads SNHLY; CDR2 reads FYNNEI. This CDR3 is CASSEGGEQYF. CDR3 coding DNA: TGTGCCAGCAGTGAAGGGGGCGAGCAGTACTTC.

This clonotype was observed many times. The chain combines TRBV30 with TRBJ1-6, with 7 bases aligning to TRBD1. Per the germline V gene, CDR1 is GTSNPN and CDR2 is SVGIG (reference sequence). V gave up 3 bases and J gave up 7 bases; unmatched junction bases: 9. CDR3 length: 15 residues. CDR3 sequence: CAWSSTGAGNSPLHF. In nucleotides, the CDR3 is TGTGCCTGGAGCTCTACAGGGGCAGGGAATTCACCCCTCCACTTT.

Comments on this clonotype: The germline gene is not matched at one end of the junction; a read error may be the cause. The rearrangement joins TRBV7-8 to TRBJ2-1, with 10 bases that match TRBD2. Germline V gene lookup returns CDR1 SGHVS and CDR2 FQNEAQ. The CDR3 totals 17 residues. The CDR3 is CASSLVSASGSRNEQLF. CDR3 DNA sequence: TGTGCCAGCAGCTTAGTGTCTGCTAGCGGGAGCAGGAATGAGCAGCTCTTC.

With respect to this clonotype: As the CDR3 is not closed by the conserved phenylalanine or tryptophan, this likely results from a read error. The DNA is left out, because the CDR3 cannot be placed on it with certainty; the CDR3 is given as TCRdb lists it. The chain combines TRBV15 with TRBJ2-7; whether TRBD1, the table's D call, matches the DNA was not checked. The CDR3 is made up of 16 amino acids, end residues included. CDR1 and CDR2 (germline): LNHNV, YYDKDF (reference sequence). The CDR3 loop reads CATSTYPLTRQGAVLR.

This clonotype was detected ten times or more. The gene calls are TRBV30 and TRBJ1-2; no reliable D call. V lost 0 bases, J lost 8 bases, and 13 bases lay in between. Looked up from germline, CDR1 is GTSNPN and CDR2 is SVGIG (reference sequence). This CDR3 region has 13 residues. DNA for the CDR3: TGTGCCTGGAGTGTTTTGAAGGGTACAGGCTACACCTTC. The encoded protein is CAWSVLKGTGYTF.

On this clonotype itself: One end of the junction varies from germline; a read error may be responsible. The chain recombines TRBV7-8 with TRBJ2-3, with 9 bases matching TRBD2. The CDR3 totals 14 residues. The V gene's germline CDR1 is SGHVS and CDR2 FQNEAQ. CDR3 region: CASSLYKAGGTQYF. The CDR3 DNA reads as TGTGCCAGCAGCTTATACAAAGCGGGAGGTACGCAGTACTTT.

This clonotype was seen only once. The V gene is TRBV7-9, the J gene TRBJ2-7; tentative D call: TRBD2 (6 bases). The CDR3 loop spans 15 amino acids. V was trimmed by 2 bases and J by 3 bases, leaving 14 bases between them. Per germline, CDR1 SEHNR and CDR2 FQNEAQ (reference sequence). The DNA of the CDR3 is TGTGCCAGCAGCTTACCGGGACTGGGGGGCTACGAGCAGTACTTC. Translated: CASSLPGLGGYEQYF.

In regard to this clonotype: The conserved phenylalanine or tryptophan is not found at the CDR3 terminus, so this likely reflects a read error. In DNA form, the CDR3 reads TGCAGTGCTAATAATTCACCCCTCCACTCC. Translating it yields CSANNSPLHS. The rearrangement joins TRBV20-1 to TRBJ1-6; no reliable D call. The CDR3 runs 10 residues. Trimming removed 4 bases at V and 5 bases at J, with 0 bases between. The germline gives CDR1 DFQATT, CDR2 SNEGSKA (reference sequence).

The chain carries TRBV5-1 and TRBJ2-1; D is perhaps TRBD2 (6 bases). CDR3 size: 15 residues. The V gene lost 0 bases and the J gene lost 5 bases, with 12 bases spanning the gap. CDR1 is SGHRS and CDR2 is YFSETQ in the germline V gene. Here the CDR3 DNA reads TGCGCCAGCAGCTTGGAAGCTAGCGATGACAATGAGCAGTTCTTC. It encodes CASSLEASDDNEQFF.

The chain is built from TRBV6-4 and TRBJ2-7, with 9 nucleotides matching TRBD1. Per the germline V gene, CDR1 is MRHNA and CDR2 is SNTAGT. With 8 bases clipped from V and 3 bases from J, the junction kept 8 bases outside the gene matches. The CDR3 runs to 14 residues. This chain's CDR3 is CASLGVGQGYEQYF. The CDR3 coding sequence is TGTGCCAGCCTAGGGGTGGGACAGGGCTACGAGCAGTACTTC.

Many counts were recorded for this clonotype. The J gene is TRBJ2-3, the V gene TRBV6-1, with TRBD1 matching 9 bases. V lost 6 bases, J lost 5 bases, and 6 bases stayed unmatched. CDR3 size: 14 residues. CDR1 MNHNS and CDR2 SASEGT come from the germline V gene. CDR3 coding DNA: TGTGCCAGCAGAATGAGGGGACAGGGAGATACGCAGTATTTT. This codes for CASRMRGQGDTQYF.

The J gene is TRBJ2-7, the V gene TRBV11-2; 10 bases fit TRBD1. The CDR3 runs 14 residues. Losses at the gene ends were 1 base for V and 7 bases for J; bases not matched to a gene: 4. Germline lookup yields CDR1 SGHAT and CDR2 FQNNGV. CDR3 in DNA: TGTGCCAGCAGCTTAGGGACAGGGGGGAGAGAGCAGTACTTC. Protein sequence: CASSLGTGGREQYF. The whole variable domain, filled in from reference TRBV11-2 and TRBJ2-7, reads EAGVAQSPRYKIIEKRQSVAFWCNPISGHATLYWYQQILGQGPKLLIQFQNNGVVDDSQLPKDRFSAERLKGVDSTLKIQPAKLEDSAVYLCASSLGTGGREQYFGPGTRLTVT.

As for this clonotype: The CDR3 ends on some other residue instead of the conserved phenylalanine or tryptophan, so this is likely a read error. This chain links TRBV5-1 with TRBJ2-7; D is uncertain. The V end was cut by 2 bases, the J end by 9 bases, with 18 bases between. The CDR3 runs to 14 residues. Per germline, CDR1 SGHRS and CDR2 YFSETQ. The CDR3 nucleotides are TGCGCCAGCAGCTTTCAAAATCCCAAGAACGGGCAGTACTAC. Its translation is CASSFQNPKNGQYY.

The table lists this clonotype with a count of one. The chain has TRBV7-2 and TRBJ2-7, with no clear D. Germline loops: CDR1 SGHTA, CDR2 FQGNSA. V was clipped by 5 bases and J by 6 bases, with 23 bases between them. There are 16 residues in the CDR3. The CDR3 spells CASSESGPKSSGEQYF. In DNA, the CDR3 is TGTGCCAGCAGCGAATCCGGGCCTAAATCTTCCGGCGAGCAGTACTTC. The variable domain in full, completed from reference TRBV7-2 and TRBJ2-7, reads GAGVSQSPSNKVTEKGKDVELRCDPISGHTALYWYRQSLGQGLEFLIYFQGNSAPDKSGLPSDRFSAERTGGSVSTLTIQRTQQEDSAVYLCASSESGPKSSGEQYFGPGTRLTVT.

This clonotype came up many times. The chain employs TRBV19 and TRBJ1-3; 10 bases agree with TRBD1. Germline CDR1 reads LNHDA; CDR2 reads SQIVND (reference sequence). Germline trimming cut 4 bases from V and 3 bases from J; bases unmatched to any gene: 6. The CDR3 extends over 16 amino acids. The CDR3 is CASSTRQGAIGNTIYF. The DNA of the CDR3 is TGTGCCAGTAGTACCCGACAGGGGGCGATTGGAAACACCATATATTTT.

The chain couples TRBV6-4 to TRBJ1-2, with 10 positions matching TRBD1. Germline V lookup: CDR1 MRHNA, CDR2 SNTAGT. The CDR3 runs 11 residues. J lost 3 bases, V lost 11 bases, and 0 bases had no gene match. DNA of the CDR3: TGTGCCGGGACAGGGGACTATGGCTACACCTTC. The encoded protein is CAGTGDYGYTF.

This clonotype was recorded many times. The chain employs TRBV4-3 and TRBJ2-1; D gene ambiguous. Germline CDR1 LGHNA, CDR2 YSLEER. This CDR3 comprises 12 residues. V lost 0 bases to trimming and J lost 8 bases, with 5 bases between them. The CDR3 loop is CASSQEGDEQFF. The CDR3 nucleotides are TGCGCCAGCAGCCAAGAAGGCGATGAGCAGTTCTTC.

The J gene is TRBJ1-5, the V gene TRBV29-1, with 8 bases matching TRBD1. Germline V gives CDR1 SQVTM, CDR2 ANQGSEA. The CDR3 runs to 12 residues. This CDR3 reads CRWTGTNQPQHF. CDR3 sequence (DNA): TGCAGGTGGACAGGGACCAATCAGCCCCAGCATTTT.

This clonotype was recorded at least ten times. This chain links TRBV19 with TRBJ2-7; D might be TRBD1 (6 bases). Looked up from germline, CDR1 is LNHDA and CDR2 is SQIVND (reference sequence). Trimming took 5 bases from V and 6 from J, leaving 14 bases between them. The CDR3 extends over 13 amino acids. CDR3 sequence (DNA): TGTGCCAGTAGTCCCCGGGACACCCGCGAGCAGTACTTC. Its translation is CASSPRDTREQYF.

This clonotype was seen repeatedly, ten times or more. The genes are TRBV28 and TRBJ1-6; D not resolved. The CDR3 contains 14 residues. V shed 7 bases and J shed 5 bases, with 12 bases lying between them. Per germline, CDR1 MDHEN and CDR2 SYDVKM. CDR3 protein: CASKKPGNNSPLHF. The CDR3 bases are TGTGCCAGCAAAAAGCCTGGGAATAATTCACCCCTCCACTTT.

This clonotype is a singleton in its sample. The genes are TRBV20-1 and TRBJ2-1; 12 nucleotides agree with TRBD2. Germline lookup yields CDR1 DFQATT and CDR2 SNEGSKA (reference sequence). Unmatched junction bases numbered 12, after V lost 3 bases and J lost 12 bases. CDR3 size: 15 residues. CDR3 in DNA: TGCAGTGCTAGGGATAAGCTAGCGGGAGGGGATGGGCAGTTCTTC. It yields the protein CSARDKLAGGDGQFF.

The chain has TRBV10-3 and TRBJ2-3, with TRBD2 matching over 12 bases. Germline CDR1 and CDR2: ENHRY and SYGVKD. With V trimmed by 11 bases and J by 8 bases, 11 bases remained unmatched. This CDR3 spans 14 amino acids. DNA of the CDR3: TGTGCCGCAGAGACTAGCGGGAGAGGTGTTACGCAGTATTTT. This translates into CAAETSGRGVTQYF.

The chain employs TRBV6-4 and TRBJ1-3; 11 nucleotides align to TRBD1. Germline CDR1 and CDR2: MRHNA and SNTAGT. The V gene end was trimmed by 3 bases and the J gene end by 11 bases; junction bases not matched to a gene: 18. The CDR3 runs to 18 residues. CDR3 protein: CASSEGGTGGVYGDAIYF. The DNA of the CDR3 is TGTGCCAGCAGTGAGGGAGGGACAGGGGGAGTGTATGGAGACGCCATATATTTT.

Notes on this clonotype: As the CDR3 is not closed by the conserved phenylalanine or tryptophan, this likely results from a read error. The chain recombines TRBV30 with TRBJ1-1; D gene uncertain. Per the germline V gene, CDR1 is GTSNPN and CDR2 is SVGIG (reference sequence). Trimming stripped 2 bases from V and 1 base from J, with 5 bases between. The CDR3 is 12 residues long. The CDR3 sequence is CAWSPQNTEAFC. The CDR3 nucleotides read TGTGCCTGGAGTCCCCAGAACACTGAAGCTTTCTGT.

There are a few counts of this clonotype. Since a much larger clone is just one base distant, this may be a read error. This chain uses TRBV3-1 with TRBJ2-7; D perhaps matches TRBD2 (5 bases). CDR3 size: 14 residues. The germline V gene encodes CDR1 LGHDT and CDR2 YNNKEL (reference sequence). As DNA, the CDR3 is TGTGCCGGCAGTTTCGACCCGGGATCGGCCGAGCAGTACTTC. This translates into CAGSFDPGSAEQYF.

This clonotype was seen a few times. The rearrangement uses TRBV20-1 and TRBJ2-1, with 8 bases identical to TRBD2. V lost 1 base to trimming and J lost 5 bases; unmatched junction nucleotides: 7. Germline V gene lookup returns CDR1 DFQATT and CDR2 SNEGSKA (reference sequence). This CDR3 has 15 amino acids. The CDR3 protein is CSARVLAGINNEQFF. The DNA for the CDR3 is TGCAGTGCTAGAGTGCTAGCGGGTATCAACAATGAGCAGTTCTTC.

Many counts were recorded for this clonotype. This CDR3 is CASSLGTGNTIYF. The CDR3 nucleotides read TGTGCCAGCAGCTTAGGAACGGGAAACACCATATATTTT. This sequence joins TRBV7-2 and TRBJ1-3; no reliable D call. Looked up from germline, CDR1 is SGHTA and CDR2 is FQGNSA. The V and J ends lost 1 base and 4 bases respectively, with 5 bases between them. The CDR3 spans 13 residues.

This clonotype came up many times. The rearrangement links TRBV4-2 to TRBJ2-2, with D uncertain. CDR1 LGHNA and CDR2 YNFKEQ come from the germline V gene. The CDR3 runs 13 residues. V was pared by 2 bases and J by 5 bases, with 6 bases between. Written as DNA, the CDR3 is TGTGCCAGCAGCCAACTCCCGACCGGGGAGCTGTTTTTT. Its protein product is CASSQLPTGELFF.

Comment on this clonotype: This may arise from a read error, as a much more abundant clone is one base away. The chain employs TRBV7-9 and TRBJ2-4; possibly TRBD2 for D (5 bases). The V gene's germline CDR1 is SEHNR and CDR2 FQNEAQ (reference sequence). The CDR3 contains 15 residues. The CDR3 sequence: CASSLAGSPKNIQHF. As DNA, the CDR3 is TGTGCCAGCAGCTTAGCGGGGAGCCCCAAAAACATTCAGCACTTC.